What follows is one T cell receptor beta chain and its context. The sample is drawn from a study of blood T cell repertoires in COVID-19. TCRdb's table, derived via immunoSEQ multiplex PCR, lists solely in-frame clones and lacks some. The data hold roughly 280,000 clones, with approximately 85% observed a single time. The trim removed 0 bases at V and 1 base at J, leaving 3 bases unmatched. The CDR3 totals 15 residues. Germline CDR1 SGHRS, CDR2 YFSETQ. This TCR was sampled from a woman between 65 and 79 years old with acute or convalescent COVID-19. Sequencing was carried out using peripheral blood. The J gene is TRBJ2-5, the V gene TRBV5-1; 7 bases are shared with TRBD2. The CDR3 region is CASSLGSGAQETQYF. The CDR3, as DNA: TGCGCCAGCAGCTTGGGGAGCGGGGCCCAAGAGACCCAGTACTTC.